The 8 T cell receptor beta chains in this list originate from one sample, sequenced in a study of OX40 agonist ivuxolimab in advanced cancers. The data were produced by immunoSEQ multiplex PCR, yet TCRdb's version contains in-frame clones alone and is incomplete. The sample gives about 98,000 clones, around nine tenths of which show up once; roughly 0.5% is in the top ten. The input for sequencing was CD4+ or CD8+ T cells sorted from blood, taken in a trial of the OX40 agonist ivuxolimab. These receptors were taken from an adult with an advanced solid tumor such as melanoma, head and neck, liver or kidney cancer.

CDR3 nucleotide sequence: TGTGCCAGCAGCCTCTCCGGGACAGGGAGCACAGATACGCAGTATTTT. This encodes CASSLSGTGSTDTQYF. The chain couples TRBV9 to TRBJ2-3; 9 bases map to TRBD1. Germline V gives CDR1 SGDLS, CDR2 YYNGEE. The J segment lost 0 bases and the V segment lost 4 bases, leaving 6 bases of the junction unmatched. CDR3 length: 16 amino acids. The full variable domain, in which reference TRBV9 and TRBJ2-3 provide the parts outside the CDR3, is DSGVTQTPKHLITATGQRVTLRCSPRSGDLSVYWYQQSLDQGLQFLIQYYNGEERAKGNILERFSAQQFPDLHSELNLSSLELGDSALYFCASSLSGTGSTDTQYFGPGTRLTVL.

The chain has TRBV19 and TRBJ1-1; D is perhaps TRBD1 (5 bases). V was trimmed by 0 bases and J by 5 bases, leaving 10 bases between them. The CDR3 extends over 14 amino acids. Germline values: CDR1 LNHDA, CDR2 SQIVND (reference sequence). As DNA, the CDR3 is TGTGCCAGTAGTATAGAGGCAGGGAGGACTGAAGCTTTCTTT. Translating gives CASSIEAGRTEAFF.

The CDR3 DNA is TGCGCCAGCAGCTTGGGGTCAGCGACCTACGAGCAGTACTTC. Residues: CASSLGSATYEQYF. J is TRBJ2-7 and V is TRBV5-1; D remains unclear. Germline V lookup: CDR1 SGHRS, CDR2 YFSETQ. Trimming pared 0 bases from V and 2 bases from J, leaving 9 bases between. This CDR3 has 14 amino acids.

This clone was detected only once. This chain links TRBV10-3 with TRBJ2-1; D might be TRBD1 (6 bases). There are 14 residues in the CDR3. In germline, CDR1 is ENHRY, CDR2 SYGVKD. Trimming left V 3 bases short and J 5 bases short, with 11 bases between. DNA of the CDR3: TGTGCCATCAGTGACTGGACAGAACACAATGAGCAGTTCTTC. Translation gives CAISDWTEHNEQFF.

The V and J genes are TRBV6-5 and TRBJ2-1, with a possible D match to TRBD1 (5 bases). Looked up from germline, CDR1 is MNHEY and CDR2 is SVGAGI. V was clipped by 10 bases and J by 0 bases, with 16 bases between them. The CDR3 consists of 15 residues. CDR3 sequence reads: CATLRGRASYNEQFF. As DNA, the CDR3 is TGTGCCACCCTAAGGGGCAGGGCCTCCTACAATGAGCAGTTCTTC.

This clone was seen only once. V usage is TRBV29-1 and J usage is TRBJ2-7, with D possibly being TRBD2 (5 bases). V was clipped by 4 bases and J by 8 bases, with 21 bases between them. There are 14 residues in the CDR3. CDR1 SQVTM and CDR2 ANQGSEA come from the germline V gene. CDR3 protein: CSVAVGNAGSQQYF. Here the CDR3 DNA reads TGCAGCGTTGCAGTTGGGAACGCGGGCTCCCAGCAGTACTTC.

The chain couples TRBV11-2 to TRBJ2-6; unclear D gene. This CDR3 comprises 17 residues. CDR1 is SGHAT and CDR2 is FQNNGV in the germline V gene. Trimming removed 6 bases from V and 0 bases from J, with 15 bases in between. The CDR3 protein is CASRRLGRASGANVLTF. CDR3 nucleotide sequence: TGTGCCAGCAGGAGGCTAGGCCGTGCCTCTGGGGCCAACGTCCTGACTTTC.

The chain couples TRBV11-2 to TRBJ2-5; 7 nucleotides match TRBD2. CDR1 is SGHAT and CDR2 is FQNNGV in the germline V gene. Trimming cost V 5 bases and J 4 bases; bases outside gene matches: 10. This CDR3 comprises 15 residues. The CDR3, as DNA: TGTGCCAGCAGCCGATGGGCGGGGGTAGTAGAGACCCAGTACTTC. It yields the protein CASSRWAGVVETQYF.